Sequencing of this T cell receptor beta chain was carried out in a study of blood T cells in healthy people across ages. Study-level information: The capture of about one barcoded beta molecule per two T cells was achieved by template switching.

No fewer than 6 micrograms of total RNA were isolated from every sample. Sample-barcoded 5' priming and a J-beta primer mix drove a second PCR of roughly 6 to 12 cycles. TCRdb fed the 5' RACE reads into MiXCR, producing one record per CDR3 protein. The sample has some 890,000 distinct CDR3 sequences, 29% seen once. CDR3 length equals 13 residues. Trimming took off 6 bases at V and 0 bases at J, with 6 bases between the two ends. The germline V gene encodes CDR1 LGHDT and CDR2 YNNKEL (reference sequence). These data were likewise used in another study, on T cells of mothers and their children. That report adds: The study recruited three healthy Caucasian mothers and their six children as donors.

The specimen sequenced was blood. This sequence originates from a woman between 35 and 50 years old in good health. The chain has TRBV3-1 and TRBJ1-3; no clear D gene. The CDR3 nucleotides are TGTGCCAGCAGACGGACCTCTGGAAACACCATATATTTT. Its protein product is CASRRTSGNTIYF.